This T cell receptor (beta chain) is from a study of blood T cells in healthy people across ages. General study findings and limits: Naive and antigen-experienced cells could not be conclusively compared, given unsorted PBMCs. Estimated diversity that came from one million T cells was considered an underestimate.

In this sample, this clonotype turned up once. Antigen: not known. Through a sample-barcoded 5' primer and a J-beta primer mix, a second PCR was run for roughly 6 to 12 cycles. TCRdb redid the calling of the 5' RACE reads with MiXCR, one entry per CDR3 protein. Of approximately 730,000 distinct CDR3 sequences in the sample, 53% were seen once. Germline V CDR1 and CDR2: SNHLY, FYNNEI. V gave up 5 bases and J gave up 0 bases, with 7 bases separating them. The CDR3 spans 13 residues. The J gene is TRBJ1-1, the V gene TRBV2; D unresolved. Sequencing used blood. The clonotype was recovered from a man older than 75 in good health. CDR3: CASSRPMNTEAFF. For the CDR3, the DNA is TGTGCCAGCAGTAGGCCCATGAACACTGAAGCTTTCTTT.